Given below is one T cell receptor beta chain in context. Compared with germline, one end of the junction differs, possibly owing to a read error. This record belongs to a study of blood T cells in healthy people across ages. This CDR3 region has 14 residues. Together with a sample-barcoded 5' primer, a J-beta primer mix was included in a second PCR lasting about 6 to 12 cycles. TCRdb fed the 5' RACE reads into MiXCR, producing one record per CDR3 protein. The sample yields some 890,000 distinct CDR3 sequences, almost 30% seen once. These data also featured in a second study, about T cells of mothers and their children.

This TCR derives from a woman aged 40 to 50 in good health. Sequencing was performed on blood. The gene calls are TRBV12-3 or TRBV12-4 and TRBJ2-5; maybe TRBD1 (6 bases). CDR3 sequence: CAGSRGQLQETQYF. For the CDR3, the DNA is TGTGCCGGCAGTCGCGGACAGCTCCAAGAGACCCAGTACTTC.